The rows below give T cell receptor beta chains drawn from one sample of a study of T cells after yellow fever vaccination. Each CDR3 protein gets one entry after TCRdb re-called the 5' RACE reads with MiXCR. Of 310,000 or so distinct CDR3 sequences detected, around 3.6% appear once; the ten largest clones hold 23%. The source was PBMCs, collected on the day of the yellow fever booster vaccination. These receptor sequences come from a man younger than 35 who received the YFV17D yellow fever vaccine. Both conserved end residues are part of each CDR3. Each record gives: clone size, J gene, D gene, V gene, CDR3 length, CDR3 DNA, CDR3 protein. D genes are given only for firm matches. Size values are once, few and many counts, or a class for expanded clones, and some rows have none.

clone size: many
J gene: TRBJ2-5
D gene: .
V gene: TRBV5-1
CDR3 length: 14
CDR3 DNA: TGCGCCAGCAGCCCCGGGACACCGAGGGAGACCCAGTACTTC
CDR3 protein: CASSPGTPRETQYF

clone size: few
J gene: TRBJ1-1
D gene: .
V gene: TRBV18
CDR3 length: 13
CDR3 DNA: TGTGCCAGCTCACCAGTCTTTAACACTGAAGCTTTCTTT
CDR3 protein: CASSPVFNTEAFF

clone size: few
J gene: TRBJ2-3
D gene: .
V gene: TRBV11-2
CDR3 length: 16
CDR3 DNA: TGTGCCAGCAGTCTCAAGGGCGGGTCCCCTTTTCATACGCAGTATTTT
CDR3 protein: CASSLKGGSPFHTQYF

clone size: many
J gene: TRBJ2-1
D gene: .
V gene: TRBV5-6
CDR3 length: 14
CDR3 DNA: TGTGCCAGCAGCTTGCCTACTACCTACAATGAGCAGTTCTTC
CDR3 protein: CASSLPTTYNEQFF

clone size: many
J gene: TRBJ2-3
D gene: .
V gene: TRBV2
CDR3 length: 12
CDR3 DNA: TGTGCCAGCTGTAGCCCTACAGAGACGCAGTATTTT
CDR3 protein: CASCSPTETQYF

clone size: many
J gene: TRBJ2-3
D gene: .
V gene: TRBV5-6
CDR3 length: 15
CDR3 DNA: TGTGCCAGCAGCTTGGGGTCAGGGAGGTGGGATACGCAGTATTTT
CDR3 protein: CASSLGSGRWDTQYF

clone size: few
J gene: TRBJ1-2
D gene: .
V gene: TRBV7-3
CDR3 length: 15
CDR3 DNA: TGTGCCAGCAGCGTGGGCGGGGGAGACAACTATGGCTACACCTTC
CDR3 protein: CASSVGGGDNYGYTF

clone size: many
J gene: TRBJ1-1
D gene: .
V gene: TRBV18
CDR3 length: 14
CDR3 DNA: TGTGCCAGCTCCCCTGGGCCGGGGAACACTGAAGCTTTCTTT
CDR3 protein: CASSPGPGNTEAFF

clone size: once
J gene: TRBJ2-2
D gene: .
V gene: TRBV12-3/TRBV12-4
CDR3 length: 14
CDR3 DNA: TGTGCCAGCACCGCACCGGATAACACCGGGGAGCTGTTTTTT
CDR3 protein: CASTAPDNTGELFF

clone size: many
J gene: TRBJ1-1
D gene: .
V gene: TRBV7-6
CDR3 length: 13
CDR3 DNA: TGTGCCAGCGGGGACAAGGATAACACTGAAGCTTTCTTT
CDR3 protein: CASGDKDNTEAFF

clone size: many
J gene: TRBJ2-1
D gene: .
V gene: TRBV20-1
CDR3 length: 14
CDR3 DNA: TGCAGTGCTAGTGGTCGGGGGCCCTACAATGAGCAGTTCTTC
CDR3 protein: CSASGRGPYNEQFF

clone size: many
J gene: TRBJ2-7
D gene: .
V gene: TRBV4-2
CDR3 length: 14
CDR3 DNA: TGTGCCAGCAGCCCCACAGGGAGCTCCTACGAGCAGTACTTC
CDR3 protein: CASSPTGSSYEQYF

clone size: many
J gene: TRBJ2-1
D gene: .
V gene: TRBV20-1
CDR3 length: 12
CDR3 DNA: TGCAGTGCTAGGTACAGCTACAATGAGCAGTTCTTC
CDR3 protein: CSARYSYNEQFF

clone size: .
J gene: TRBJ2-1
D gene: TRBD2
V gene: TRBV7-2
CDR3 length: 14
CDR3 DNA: TGTGCCACCATTAGCGGGGCTTCCTACAATGAGCAGTTCTTC
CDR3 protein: CATISGASYNEQFF

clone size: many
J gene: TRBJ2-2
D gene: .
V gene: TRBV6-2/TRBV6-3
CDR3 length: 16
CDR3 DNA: TGTGCCAGCAGTTACTCTGCGGACGAGAACACCGGGGAGCTGTTTTTT
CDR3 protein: CASSYSADENTGELFF

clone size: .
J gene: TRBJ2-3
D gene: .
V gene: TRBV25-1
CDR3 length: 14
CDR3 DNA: TGTGCCAGCAGTAACCACAGGGGCACAGATACGCAGTATTTT
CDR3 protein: CASSNHRGTDTQYF

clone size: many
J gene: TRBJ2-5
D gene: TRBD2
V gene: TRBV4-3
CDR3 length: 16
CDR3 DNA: TGCGCCAGCAGCCCGAACACGGGACTAGCGGGAGAGACCCAGTACTTC
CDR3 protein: CASSPNTGLAGETQYF

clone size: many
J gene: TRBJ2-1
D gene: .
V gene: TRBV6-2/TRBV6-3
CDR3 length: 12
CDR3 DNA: TGTGCCAGCAGTTGGGTGTACAATGAGCAGTTCTTC
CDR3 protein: CASSWVYNEQFF

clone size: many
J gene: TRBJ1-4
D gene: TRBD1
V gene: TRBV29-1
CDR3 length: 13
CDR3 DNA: TGCAGCGTTAGGGACAGCGGAGGTGAAAAACTGTTTTTT
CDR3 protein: CSVRDSGGEKLFF

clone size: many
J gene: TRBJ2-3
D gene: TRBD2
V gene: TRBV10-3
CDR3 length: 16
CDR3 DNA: TGTGCCATCAGTGAACCAGCGGGGGGAAACACAGATACGCAGTATTTT
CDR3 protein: CAISEPAGGNTDTQYF

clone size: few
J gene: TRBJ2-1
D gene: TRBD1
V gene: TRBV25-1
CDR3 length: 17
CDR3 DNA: TGTGCCAGCAGTGACAGGGACAGCTACTACTCCTACAATGAGCAGTTCTTC
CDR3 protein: CASSDRDSYYSYNEQFF

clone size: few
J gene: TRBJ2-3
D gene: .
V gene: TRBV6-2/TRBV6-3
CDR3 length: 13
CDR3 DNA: TGTGCCAGCAGAGCAGAGGCCACAGATACGCAGTATTTT
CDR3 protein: CASRAEATDTQYF

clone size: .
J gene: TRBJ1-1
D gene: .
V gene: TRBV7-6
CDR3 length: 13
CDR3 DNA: TGTGCCAGCAGCCCTACAGGATCCACTGAAGCTTTCTTT
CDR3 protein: CASSPTGSTEAFF

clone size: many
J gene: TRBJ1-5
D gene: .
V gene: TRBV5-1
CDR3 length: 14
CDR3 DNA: TGCGCCAGCAGCGAGGGAGGGGTCCAACAGCCCCAGCATTTT
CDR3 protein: CASSEGGVQQPQHF

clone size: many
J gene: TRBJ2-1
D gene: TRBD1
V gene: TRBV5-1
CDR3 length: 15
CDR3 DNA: TGCGCCAGCAGCCCGGGGACAGGGACCTACAATGAGCAGTTCTTC
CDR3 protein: CASSPGTGTYNEQFF

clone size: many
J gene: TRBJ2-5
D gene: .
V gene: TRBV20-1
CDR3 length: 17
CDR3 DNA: TGCAGTGCTAGAGTCAAAAGTCGGGCATTAGTCTCAGAGACCCAGTACTTC
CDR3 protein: CSARVKSRALVSETQYF

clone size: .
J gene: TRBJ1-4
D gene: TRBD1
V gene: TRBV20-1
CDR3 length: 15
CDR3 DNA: TGCAGTGCTAGAGATCCTGGGGACAGTAATGAAAAACTGTTTTTT
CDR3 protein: CSARDPGDSNEKLFF

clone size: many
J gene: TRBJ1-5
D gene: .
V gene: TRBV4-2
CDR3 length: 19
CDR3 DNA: TGTGCCAGCAGCCAACCCCTAGCGGGGACTCGGCACGGCAATCAGCCCCAGCATTTT
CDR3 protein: CASSQPLAGTRHGNQPQHF

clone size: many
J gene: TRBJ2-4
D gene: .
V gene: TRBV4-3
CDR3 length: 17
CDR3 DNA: TGCGCCAGCAGCCAAGATACTGTGGGATTAGCCAAAAACATTCAGTACTTC
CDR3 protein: CASSQDTVGLAKNIQYF

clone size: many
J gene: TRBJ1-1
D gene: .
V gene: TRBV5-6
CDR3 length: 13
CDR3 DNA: TGTGCCAGCAGACGCAGATGGGGGACTGAAGCTTTCTTT
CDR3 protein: CASRRRWGTEAFF

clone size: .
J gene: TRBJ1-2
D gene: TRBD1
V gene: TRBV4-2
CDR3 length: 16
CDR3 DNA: TGTGCCAGCTCCGTCAGGGACCCGAGACAGGGGGATGGCTACACCTTC
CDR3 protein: CASSVRDPRQGDGYTF

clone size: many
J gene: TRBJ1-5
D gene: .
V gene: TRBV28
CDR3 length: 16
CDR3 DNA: TGTGCCAGCAGTTTTCCCCAGATTGATAGCAATCAGCCCCAGCATTTT
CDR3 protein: CASSFPQIDSNQPQHF

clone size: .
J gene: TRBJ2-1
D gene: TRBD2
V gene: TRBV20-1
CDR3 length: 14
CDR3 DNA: TGCAGTGCTAGAGGTCCGGGACTAGCATATGAGCAGTTCTTC
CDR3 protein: CSARGPGLAYEQFF

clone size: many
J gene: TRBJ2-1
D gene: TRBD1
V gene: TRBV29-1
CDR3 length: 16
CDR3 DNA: TGCAGCGTTGCGGGACAGTCCTATGGGTCCTACAATGAGCAGTTCTTC
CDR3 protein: CSVAGQSYGSYNEQFF

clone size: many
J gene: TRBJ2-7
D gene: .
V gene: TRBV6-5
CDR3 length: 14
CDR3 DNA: TGTGCCAGCAGTCGACAGGAATCAACCTACGAGCAGTACTTC
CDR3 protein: CASSRQESTYEQYF

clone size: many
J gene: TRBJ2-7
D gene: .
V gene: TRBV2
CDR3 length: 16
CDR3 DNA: TGTGCCAGCGGCCTGGAAGGTAGGGTAGGGGTCTACGAGCAGTACTTC
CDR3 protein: CASGLEGRVGVYEQYF

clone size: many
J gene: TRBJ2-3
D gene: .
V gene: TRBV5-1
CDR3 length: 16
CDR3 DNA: TGCGCCAGCAGCTCCCTCGTGGGGCAAAGCACAGATACGCAGTATTTT
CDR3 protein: CASSSLVGQSTDTQYF

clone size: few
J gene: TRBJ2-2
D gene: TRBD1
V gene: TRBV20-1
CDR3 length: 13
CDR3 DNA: TGCAGTGCGACCAGGGGGCACGGCGGGGAGCTGTTTTTT
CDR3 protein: CSATRGHGGELFF

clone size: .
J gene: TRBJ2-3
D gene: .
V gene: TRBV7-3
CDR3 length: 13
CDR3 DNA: TGTGCCAGCAGCCCGCGGAGGGGAGACACGCAGTATTTT
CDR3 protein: CASSPRRGDTQYF

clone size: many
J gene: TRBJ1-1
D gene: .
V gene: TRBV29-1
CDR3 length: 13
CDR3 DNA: TGCAGCATCAGACGGGAGATGAACACTGAAGCTTTCTTT
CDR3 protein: CSIRREMNTEAFF

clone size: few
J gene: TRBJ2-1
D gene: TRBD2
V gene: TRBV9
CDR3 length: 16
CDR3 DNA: TGTGCCAGCAGCCACTCTACTAGCGGCTCCTACAATGAGCAGTTCTTC
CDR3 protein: CASSHSTSGSYNEQFF

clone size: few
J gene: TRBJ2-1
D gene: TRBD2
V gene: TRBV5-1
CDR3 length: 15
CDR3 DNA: TGCGCCAGCAGCGGAAGCGGGGGGAATTACAATGAGCAGTTCTTC
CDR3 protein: CASSGSGGNYNEQFF

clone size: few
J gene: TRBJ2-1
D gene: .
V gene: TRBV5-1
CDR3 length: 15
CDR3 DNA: TGCGCCAGCGGGCCCCGAGGAAGCTCCTACAATGAGCAGTTCTTC
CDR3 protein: CASGPRGSSYNEQFF

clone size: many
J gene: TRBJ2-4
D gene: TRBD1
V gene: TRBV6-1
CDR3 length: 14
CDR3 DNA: TGTGCCAGTGACAGGGGGCTCCTAGGGAACATTCAGTACTTC
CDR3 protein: CASDRGLLGNIQYF

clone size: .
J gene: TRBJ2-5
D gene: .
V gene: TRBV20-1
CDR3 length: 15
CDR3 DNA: TGCAGTGCCAATCTCTGGCGGGGGCTGGGAGAGACCCAGTACTTC
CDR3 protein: CSANLWRGLGETQYF

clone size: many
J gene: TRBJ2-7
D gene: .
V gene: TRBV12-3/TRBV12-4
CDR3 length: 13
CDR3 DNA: TGTGCCAGCAAAATTCTAGGCCTGCCCGAGCAGTACTTC
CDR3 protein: CASKILGLPEQYF

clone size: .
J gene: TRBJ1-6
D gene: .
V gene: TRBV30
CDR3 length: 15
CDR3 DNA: TGTGCCTGGAGTGTAGACAGATCTAAGATTCCTATCCTCCACTTT
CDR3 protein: CAWSVDRSKIPILHF

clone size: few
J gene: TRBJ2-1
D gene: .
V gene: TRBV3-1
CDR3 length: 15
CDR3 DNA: TGTGCCAGCAGCCGCCAACTCGGCGGCTACAATGAGCAGTTCTTC
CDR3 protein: CASSRQLGGYNEQFF

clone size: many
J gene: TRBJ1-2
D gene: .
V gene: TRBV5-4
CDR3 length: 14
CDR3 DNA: TGTGCCAGCAGCTCATTCGGGGCTAACTATGGCTACACCTTC
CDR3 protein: CASSSFGANYGYTF

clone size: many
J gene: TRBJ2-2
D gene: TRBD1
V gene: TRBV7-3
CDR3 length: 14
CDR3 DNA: TGTGCCAGCAGCCCCACAGGGGGAGTCGGGGAGCTGTTTTTT
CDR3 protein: CASSPTGGVGELFF

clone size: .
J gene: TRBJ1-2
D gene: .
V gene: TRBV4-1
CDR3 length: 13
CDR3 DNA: TGCGCCAGCAGCCAATTTCAGGGGAATGGCTACACCTTC
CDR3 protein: CASSQFQGNGYTF

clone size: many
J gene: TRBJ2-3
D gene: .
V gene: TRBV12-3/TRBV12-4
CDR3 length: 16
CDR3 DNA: TGTGCCAGCAGCCGTTCGGGAGCGTTTTGGACAGATACGCAGTATTTT
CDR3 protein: CASSRSGAFWTDTQYF

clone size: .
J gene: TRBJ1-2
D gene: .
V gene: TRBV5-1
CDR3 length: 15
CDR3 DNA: TGCGCCAGCAGCTTGGCCGGGTCAGGGATCTATGGCTACACCTTC
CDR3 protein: CASSLAGSGIYGYTF